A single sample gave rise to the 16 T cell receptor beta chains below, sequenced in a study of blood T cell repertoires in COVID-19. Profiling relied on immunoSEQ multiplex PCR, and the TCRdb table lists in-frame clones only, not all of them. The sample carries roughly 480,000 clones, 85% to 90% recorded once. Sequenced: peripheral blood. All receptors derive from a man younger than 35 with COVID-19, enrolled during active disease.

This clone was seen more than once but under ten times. CDR3 sequence (DNA): TGTGCCAGCAGTTCCGGCAGGGTGGCTAATTCACCCCTCCACTTT. It codes for CASSSGRVANSPLHF. V usage is TRBV6-6 and J usage is TRBJ1-6; perhaps TRBD1 as D (5 bases). CDR1 MNHNY and CDR2 SVGAGI come from the germline V gene (reference sequence). The germline V and J ends were trimmed by 4 bases and 6 bases, with 13 bases remaining between them. This CDR3 region has 15 residues.

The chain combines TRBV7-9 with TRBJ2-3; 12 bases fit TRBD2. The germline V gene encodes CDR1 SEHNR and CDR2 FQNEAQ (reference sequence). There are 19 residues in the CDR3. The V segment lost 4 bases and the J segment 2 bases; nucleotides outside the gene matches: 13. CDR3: CASSYPTSGRSGPTDTQYF. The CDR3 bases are TGTGCCAGCAGCTACCCGACTAGCGGGAGATCGGGGCCCACAGATACGCAGTATTTT.

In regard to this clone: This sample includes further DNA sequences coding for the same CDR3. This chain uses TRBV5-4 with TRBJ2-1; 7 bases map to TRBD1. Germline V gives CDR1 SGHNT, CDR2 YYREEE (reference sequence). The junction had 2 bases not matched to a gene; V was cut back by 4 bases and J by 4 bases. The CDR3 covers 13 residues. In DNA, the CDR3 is TGTGCCAGCAGCACGGGACAGTACAATGAGCAGTTCTTC. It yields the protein CASSTGQYNEQFF. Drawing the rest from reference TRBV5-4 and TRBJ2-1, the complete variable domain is ETGVTQSPTHLIKTRGQQVTLRCSSQSGHNTVSWYQQALGQGPQFIFQYYREEENGRGNFPPRFSGLQFPNYSSELNVNALELDDSALYLCASSTGQYNEQFFGPGTRLTVL.

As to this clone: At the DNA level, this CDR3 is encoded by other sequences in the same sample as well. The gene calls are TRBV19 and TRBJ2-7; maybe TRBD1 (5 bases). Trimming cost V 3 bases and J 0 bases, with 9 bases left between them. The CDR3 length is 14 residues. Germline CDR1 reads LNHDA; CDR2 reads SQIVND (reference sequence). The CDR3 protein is CASSIGQGSYEQYF. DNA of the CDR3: TGTGCCAGTAGTATTGGGCAGGGCTCCTACGAGCAGTACTTC.

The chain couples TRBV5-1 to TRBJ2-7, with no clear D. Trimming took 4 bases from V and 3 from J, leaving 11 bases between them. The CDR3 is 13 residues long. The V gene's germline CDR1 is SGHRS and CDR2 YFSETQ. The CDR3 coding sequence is TGCGCCAGCAGCGAGACACCGAACTACGAGCAGTACTTC. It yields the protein CASSETPNYEQYF. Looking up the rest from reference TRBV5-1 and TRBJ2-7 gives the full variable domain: KAGVTQTPRYLIKTRGQQVTLSCSPISGHRSVSWYQQTPGQGLQFLFEYFSETQRNKGNFPGRFSGRQFSNSRSEMNVSTLELGDSALYLCASSETPNYEQYFGPGTRLTVT.

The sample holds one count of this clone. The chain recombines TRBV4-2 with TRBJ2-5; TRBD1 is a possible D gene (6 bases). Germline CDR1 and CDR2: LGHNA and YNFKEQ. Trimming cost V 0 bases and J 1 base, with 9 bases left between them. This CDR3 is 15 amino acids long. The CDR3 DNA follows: TGTGCCAGCAGCCAAGATCGGACAGTCCAAGAGACCCAGTACTTC. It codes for CASSQDRTVQETQYF.

CDR3 region: CASSPQILTGELFF. The CDR3, as DNA: TGTGCCAGTAGTCCTCAAATACTCACCGGGGAGCTGTTTTTT. The rearrangement links TRBV19 to TRBJ2-2; D is ambiguous. The CDR3 length is 14 residues. CDR1 is LNHDA, CDR2 SQIVND, per germline (reference sequence). Deletions cut 5 bases from V and 4 bases from J, with 11 bases between. The full variable domain, in which reference TRBV19 and TRBJ2-2 provide the parts outside the CDR3, is DGGITQSPKYLFRKEGQNVTLSCEQNLNHDAMYWYRQDPGQGLRLIYYSQIVNDFQKGDIAEGYSVSREKKESFPLTVTSAQKNPTAFYLCASSPQILTGELFFGEGSRLTVL.

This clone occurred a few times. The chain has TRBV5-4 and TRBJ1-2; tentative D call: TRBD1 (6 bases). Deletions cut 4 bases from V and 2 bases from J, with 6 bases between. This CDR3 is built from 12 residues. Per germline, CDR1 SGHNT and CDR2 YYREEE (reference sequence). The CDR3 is CASSQGNYGYTF. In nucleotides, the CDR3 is TGTGCCAGCAGCCAGGGGAACTATGGCTACACCTTC. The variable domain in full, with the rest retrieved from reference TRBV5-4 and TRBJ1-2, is ETGVTQSPTHLIKTRGQQVTLRCSSQSGHNTVSWYQQALGQGPQFIFQYYREEENGRGNFPPRFSGLQFPNYSSELNVNALELDDSALYLCASSQGNYGYTFGSGTRLTVV.

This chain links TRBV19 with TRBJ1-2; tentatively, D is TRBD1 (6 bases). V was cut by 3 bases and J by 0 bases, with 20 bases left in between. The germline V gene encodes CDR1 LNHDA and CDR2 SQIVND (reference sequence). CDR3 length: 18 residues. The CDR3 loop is CASSMERGGLSTNYGYTF. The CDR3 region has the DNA TGTGCCAGTAGTATGGAGAGGGGGGGTCTAAGTACTAACTATGGCTACACCTTC.

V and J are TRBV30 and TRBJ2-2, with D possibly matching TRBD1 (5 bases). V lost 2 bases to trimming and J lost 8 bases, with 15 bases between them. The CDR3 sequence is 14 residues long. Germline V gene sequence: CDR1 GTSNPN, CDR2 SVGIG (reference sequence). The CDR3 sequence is CAWSQGGFIGELFF. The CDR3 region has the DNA TGTGCCTGGAGTCAGGGCGGATTTATTGGGGAGCTGTTTTTT. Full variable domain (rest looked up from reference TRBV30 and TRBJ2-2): SQTIHQWPATLVQPVGSPLSLECTVEGTSNPNLYWYRQAAGRGLQLLFYSVGIGQISSEVPQNLSASRPQDRQFILSSKKLLLSDSGFYLCAWSQGGFIGELFFGEGSRLTVL.

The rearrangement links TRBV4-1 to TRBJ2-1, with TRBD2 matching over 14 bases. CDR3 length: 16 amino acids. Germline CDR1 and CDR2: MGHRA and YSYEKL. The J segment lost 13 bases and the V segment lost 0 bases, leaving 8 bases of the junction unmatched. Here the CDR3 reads CASSQDSGLAGVIQFF. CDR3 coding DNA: TGCGCCAGCAGCCAAGATTCGGGACTAGCGGGAGTTATTCAGTTCTTC.

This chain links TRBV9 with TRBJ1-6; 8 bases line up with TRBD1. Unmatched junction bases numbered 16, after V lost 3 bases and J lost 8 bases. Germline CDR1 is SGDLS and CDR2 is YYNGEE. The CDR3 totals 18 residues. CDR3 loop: CASSAAPVNRGVDSPLHF. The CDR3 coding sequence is TGTGCCAGCAGCGCAGCCCCAGTAAACAGGGGGGTGGATTCACCCCTCCACTTT.

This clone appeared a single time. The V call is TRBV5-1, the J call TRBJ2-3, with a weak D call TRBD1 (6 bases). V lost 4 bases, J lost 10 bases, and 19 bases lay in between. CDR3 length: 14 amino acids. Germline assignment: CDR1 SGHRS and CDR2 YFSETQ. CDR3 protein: CASSPSDRRSAQYF. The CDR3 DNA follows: TGCGCCAGCAGCCCATCGGACAGACGCTCGGCGCAGTATTTT.

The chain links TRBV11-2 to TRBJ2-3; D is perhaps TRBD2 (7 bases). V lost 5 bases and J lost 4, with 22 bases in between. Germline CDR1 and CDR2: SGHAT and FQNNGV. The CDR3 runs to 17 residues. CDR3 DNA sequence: TGTGCCAGCAGCCGCGAATGGGGGCGGGGGAAGGCAGATACGCAGTATTTT. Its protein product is CASSREWGRGKADTQYF. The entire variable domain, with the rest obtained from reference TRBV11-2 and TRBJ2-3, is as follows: EAGVAQSPRYKIIEKRQSVAFWCNPISGHATLYWYQQILGQGPKLLIQFQNNGVVDDSQLPKDRFSAERLKGVDSTLKIQPAKLEDSAVYLCASSREWGRGKADTQYFGPGTRLTVL.

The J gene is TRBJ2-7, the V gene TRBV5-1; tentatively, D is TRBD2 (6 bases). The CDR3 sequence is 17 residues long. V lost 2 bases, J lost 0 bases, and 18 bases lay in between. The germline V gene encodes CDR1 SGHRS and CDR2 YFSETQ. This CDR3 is CASSLRALAFSSYEQYF. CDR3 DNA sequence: TGCGCCAGCAGCTTACGGGCACTAGCCTTTAGCTCCTACGAGCAGTACTTC.

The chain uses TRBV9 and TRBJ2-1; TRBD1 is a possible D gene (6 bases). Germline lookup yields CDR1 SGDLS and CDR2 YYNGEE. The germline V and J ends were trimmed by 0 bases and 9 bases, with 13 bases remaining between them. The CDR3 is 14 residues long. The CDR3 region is CASSVALQGREQFF. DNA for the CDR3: TGTGCCAGCAGCGTAGCTCTCCAGGGGCGTGAGCAGTTCTTC.